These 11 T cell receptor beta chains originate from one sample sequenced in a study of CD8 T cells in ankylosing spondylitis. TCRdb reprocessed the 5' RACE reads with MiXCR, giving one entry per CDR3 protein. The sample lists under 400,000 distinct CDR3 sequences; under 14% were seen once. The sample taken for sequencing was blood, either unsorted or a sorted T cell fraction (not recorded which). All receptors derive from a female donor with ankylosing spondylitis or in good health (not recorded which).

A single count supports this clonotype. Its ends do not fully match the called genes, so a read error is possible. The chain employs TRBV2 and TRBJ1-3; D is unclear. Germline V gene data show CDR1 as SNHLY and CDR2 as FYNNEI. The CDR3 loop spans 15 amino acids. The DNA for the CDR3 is TGTGCCAGCAGTCCCGAGGCTAGCTCTGGAAACACCATACATTTT. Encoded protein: CASSPEASSGNTIHF.

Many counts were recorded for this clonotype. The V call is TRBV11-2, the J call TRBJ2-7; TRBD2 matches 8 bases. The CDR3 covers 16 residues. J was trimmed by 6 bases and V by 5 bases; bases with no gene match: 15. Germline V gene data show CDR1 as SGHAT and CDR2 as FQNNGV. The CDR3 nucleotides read TGTGCCAGCAGCCTCGTCTTTAGCGGGACTCCTGGCGAGCAGTACTTC. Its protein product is CASSLVFSGTPGEQYF.

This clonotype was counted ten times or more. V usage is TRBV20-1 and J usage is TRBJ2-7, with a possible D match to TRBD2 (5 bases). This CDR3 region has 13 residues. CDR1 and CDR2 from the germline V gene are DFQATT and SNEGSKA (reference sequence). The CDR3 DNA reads TGCAGCGCTTTCAATTCGGGGTCCTACGAGCAGTACTTC. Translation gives CSAFNSGSYEQYF.

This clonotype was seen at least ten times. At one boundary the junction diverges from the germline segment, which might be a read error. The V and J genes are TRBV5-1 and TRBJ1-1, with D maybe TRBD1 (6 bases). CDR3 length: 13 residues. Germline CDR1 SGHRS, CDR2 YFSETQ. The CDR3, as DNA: TGTGCCAGCAGCTTAGGGGGGAACACTGAAGCTTTCTTT. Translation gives CASSLGGNTEAFF.

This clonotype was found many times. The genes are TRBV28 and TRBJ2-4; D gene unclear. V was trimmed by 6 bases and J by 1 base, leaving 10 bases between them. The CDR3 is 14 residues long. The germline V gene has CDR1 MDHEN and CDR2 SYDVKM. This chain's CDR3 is CASRNGDAKNIQYF. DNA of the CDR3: TGTGCCAGCAGGAATGGGGATGCCAAAAACATTCAGTACTTC.

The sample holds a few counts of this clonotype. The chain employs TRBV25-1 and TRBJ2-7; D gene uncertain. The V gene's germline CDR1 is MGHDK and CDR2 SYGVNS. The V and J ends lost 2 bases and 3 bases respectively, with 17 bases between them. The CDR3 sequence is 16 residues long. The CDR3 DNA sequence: TGTGCCAGCAGTGAACCCCGATTGGGTGAAGGCTACGAGCAGTACTTC. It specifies CASSEPRLGEGYEQYF.

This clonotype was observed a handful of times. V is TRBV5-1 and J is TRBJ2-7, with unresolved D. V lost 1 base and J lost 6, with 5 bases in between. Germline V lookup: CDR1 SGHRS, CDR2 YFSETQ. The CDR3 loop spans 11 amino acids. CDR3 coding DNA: TGCGCCAGCAGCTTGTACCCCGAGCAGTACTTC. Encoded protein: CASSLYPEQYF. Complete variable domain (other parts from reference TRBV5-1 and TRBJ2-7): KAGVTQTPRYLIKTRGQQVTLSCSPISGHRSVSWYQQTPGQGLQFLFEYFSETQRNKGNFPGRFSGRQFSNSRSEMNVSTLELGDSALYLCASSLYPEQYFGPGTRLTVT.

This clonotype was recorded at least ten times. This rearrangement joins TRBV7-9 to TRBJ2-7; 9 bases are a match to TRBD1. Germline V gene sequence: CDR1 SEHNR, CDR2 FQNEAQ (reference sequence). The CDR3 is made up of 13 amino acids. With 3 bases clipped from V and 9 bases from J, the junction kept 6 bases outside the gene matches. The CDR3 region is CASSFGPGQGQYF. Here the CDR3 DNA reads TGTGCCAGCAGCTTTGGTCCGGGACAGGGGCAGTACTTC.

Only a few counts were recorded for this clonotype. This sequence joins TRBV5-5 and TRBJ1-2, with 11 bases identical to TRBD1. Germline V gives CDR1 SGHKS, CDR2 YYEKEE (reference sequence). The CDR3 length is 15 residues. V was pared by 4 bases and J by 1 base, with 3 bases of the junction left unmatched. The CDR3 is CASSGTGGVNYGYTF. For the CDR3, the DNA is TGTGCCAGCAGCGGGACAGGGGGTGTTAACTATGGCTACACCTTC.

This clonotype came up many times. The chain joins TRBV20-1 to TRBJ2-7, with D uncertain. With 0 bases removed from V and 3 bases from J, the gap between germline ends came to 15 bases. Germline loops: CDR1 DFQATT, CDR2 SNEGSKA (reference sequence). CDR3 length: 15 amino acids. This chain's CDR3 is CSAREPTGPHYEQYF. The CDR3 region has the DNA TGCAGTGCTAGAGAGCCGACCGGACCGCACTACGAGCAGTACTTC.

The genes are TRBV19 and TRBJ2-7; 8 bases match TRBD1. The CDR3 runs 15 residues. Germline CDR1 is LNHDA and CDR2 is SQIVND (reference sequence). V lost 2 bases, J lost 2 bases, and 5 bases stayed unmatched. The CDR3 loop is CASSIWGQDTYEQYF. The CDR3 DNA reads TGTGCCAGTAGTATATGGGGACAGGACACCTACGAGCAGTACTTC.